This T cell receptor beta chain came from a study of response to subunit inactivated influenza vaccine. Whole-study results and caveats: The authors suggested that few new T cells are recruited per seasonal influenza vaccination.

MiXCR, applied by TCRdb to the RT-PCR reads, yields one record per CDR3 protein. The table lists about 800,000 distinct CDR3 sequences, about 20% of them singletons. This clonotype was counted between two and nine times. Its antigen is unidentified. Per germline, CDR1 DFQATT and CDR2 SNEGSKA (reference sequence). V was cut by 7 bases and J by 7 bases, with 11 bases left in between. CDR3 length: 11 amino acids. Sequencing was performed on PBMCs from blood, taken around 5 days after vaccination. The rearrangement joins TRBV20-1 to TRBJ2-1; possibly TRBD2 for D (5 bases). The receptor was isolated from a man over 45 who received an inactivated influenza vaccine. The CDR3 is CSGASGNEQFF. DNA of the CDR3: TGCAGTGGGGCCTCGGGGAATGAGCAGTTCTTC.